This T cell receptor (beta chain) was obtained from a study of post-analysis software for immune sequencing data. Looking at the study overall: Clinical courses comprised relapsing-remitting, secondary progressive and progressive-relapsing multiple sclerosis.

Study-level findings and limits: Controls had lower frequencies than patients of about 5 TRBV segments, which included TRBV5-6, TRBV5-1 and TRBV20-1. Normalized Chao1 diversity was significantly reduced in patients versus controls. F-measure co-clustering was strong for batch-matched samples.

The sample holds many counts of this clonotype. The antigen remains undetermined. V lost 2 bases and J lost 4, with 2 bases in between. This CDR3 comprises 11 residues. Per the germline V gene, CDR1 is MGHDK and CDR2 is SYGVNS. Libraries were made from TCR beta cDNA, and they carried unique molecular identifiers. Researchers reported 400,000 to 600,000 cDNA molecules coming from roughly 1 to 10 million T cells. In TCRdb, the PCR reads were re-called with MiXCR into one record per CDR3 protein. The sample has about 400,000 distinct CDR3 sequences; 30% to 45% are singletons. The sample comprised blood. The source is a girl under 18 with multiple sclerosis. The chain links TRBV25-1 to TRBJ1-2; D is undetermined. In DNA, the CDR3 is TGTGCCAGCAGTGAAGTCTATGGCTACACCTTC. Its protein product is CASSEVYGYTF.